Below are 18 T cell receptor beta chains sequenced from a single sample in a study of T cells and Merkel cell carcinoma outcomes. Clones were sequenced by immunoSEQ multiplex PCR, and TCRdb holds only the in-frame ones, with some missing. In the table there are about 15,000 clones, approximately 80% of which are singletons. The sample taken for sequencing was tumor tissue from Merkel cell carcinoma. The receptors originated from a human donor with Merkel cell carcinoma.

There are a few counts of this clone. The V call is TRBV13, the J call TRBJ1-2; D call uncertain. CDR1 PRHDT and CDR2 FYEKMQ come from the germline V gene (reference sequence). CDR3 length: 13 amino acids. Trimming shortened V by 0 bases and J by 4 bases, and 6 bases separated the two germline ends. The CDR3 nucleotides are TGTGCCAGCAGCTTAGGTCGGGGCTATGGCTACACCTTC. Translated, it gives CASSLGRGYGYTF.

CDR3 sequence (DNA): TGTGCCAGCAGTAAGGGACAGGCAGTGGACGAGCAGTACTTC. It specifies CASSKGQAVDEQYF. The chain links TRBV28 to TRBJ2-7; 8 bases line up with TRBD1. Germline V gene data show CDR1 as MDHEN and CDR2 as SYDVKM. The CDR3 is 14 amino acids. V lost 5 bases and J lost 5; bases outside the gene matches: 8.

The chain has TRBV5-1 and TRBJ1-2; 8 bases align to TRBD1. Germline loops: CDR1 SGHRS, CDR2 YFSETQ. V shed 3 bases and J 8 bases; nucleotides not matched to a gene: 18. The CDR3 is made up of 17 amino acids. The CDR3 reads CASSSSGGAQGAGGYTF. Here the CDR3 DNA reads TGCGCCAGCAGCTCGTCTGGTGGAGCTCAGGGGGCAGGCGGCTACACCTTC.

Details on this clone: A read error may account for a junction end that differs from germline. This chain uses TRBV6-1 with TRBJ1-4, with 7 nucleotides matching TRBD1. Germline CDR1 MNHNS, CDR2 SASEGT. CDR3 size: 13 residues. CDR3 DNA: TGTGCCAGCAGCGAAACCCTTTCGGGACAGCTAGTTTTT. As protein: CASSETLSGQLVF.

CDR3 in DNA: TGTGCCTGGAATCAAAATGAAAAACTGTTTTTT. Protein product: CAWNQNEKLFF. The chain has TRBV30 and TRBJ1-4, with no clear D. Germline assignment: CDR1 GTSNPN and CDR2 SVGIG (reference sequence). V lost 4 bases to trimming and J lost 5 bases, with 5 bases between them. This CDR3 region has 11 residues. The full variable domain, its missing parts supplied by reference TRBV30 and TRBJ1-4, is SQTIHQWPATLVQPVGSPLSLECTVEGTSNPNLYWYRQAAGRGLQLLFYSVGIGQISSEVPQNLSASRPQDRQFILSSKKLLLSDSGFYLCAWNQNEKLFFGSGTQLSVL.

This clone was counted only a few times. This chain links TRBV11-2 with TRBJ2-7; tentative D call: TRBD1 (6 bases). This CDR3 has 16 amino acids. V shed 5 bases and J shed 5 bases, with 22 bases lying between them. The germline V gene encodes CDR1 SGHAT and CDR2 FQNNGV. DNA of the CDR3: TGTGCCAGCAGCCTTCTTGGGGGCGGGCCGCCGGACGAGCAGTACTTC. It specifies CASSLLGGGPPDEQYF.

The chain joins TRBV6-5 to TRBJ1-6; D remains unclear. The CDR3 extends over 15 amino acids. The germline gives CDR1 MNHEY, CDR2 SVGAGI. Between the trimmed V and J ends, which lost 2 bases and 0 bases, there was a span of 5 bases. DNA for the CDR3: TGTGCCAGCAGTTACGTGAGCTCCTATAATTCACCCCTCCACTTT. Encoded protein: CASSYVSSYNSPLHF.

This rearrangement joins TRBV28 to TRBJ1-4; D may be TRBD1 (5 bases). Germline CDR1 MDHEN, CDR2 SYDVKM. The CDR3 runs to 13 residues. The ends were cut back, 6 bases at V and 2 bases at J, with 7 bases in the middle. The CDR3 sequence: CASSRATNEKLFF. CDR3 sequence (DNA): TGTGCCAGCAGCAGGGCCACTAATGAAAAACTGTTTTTT.

V usage is TRBV5-1 and J usage is TRBJ2-2; the D gene is possibly TRBD2 (5 bases). This CDR3 contains 14 residues. V was pared by 4 bases and J by 5 bases, with 12 bases between. Germline CDR1 and CDR2: SGHRS and YFSETQ. The CDR3 nucleotides read TGCGCCAGCAGCCCGGAGGCGGAAACCGGGGAGCTGTTTTTT. The encoded protein is CASSPEAETGELFF. The whole variable domain, filled in from reference TRBV5-1 and TRBJ2-2, reads KAGVTQTPRYLIKTRGQQVTLSCSPISGHRSVSWYQQTPGQGLQFLFEYFSETQRNKGNFPGRFSGRQFSNSRSEMNVSTLELGDSALYLCASSPEAETGELFFGEGSRLTVL.

The chain combines TRBV30 with TRBJ1-1, with D unclear. CDR1 is GTSNPN and CDR2 is SVGIG in the germline V gene (reference sequence). Trimming shortened V by 3 bases and J by 3 bases, and 17 bases separated the two germline ends. This CDR3 spans 15 amino acids. CDR3 sequence reads: CAWRKLGNIDTEAFF. The CDR3, as DNA: TGTGCCTGGAGAAAGCTGGGCAATATCGACACTGAAGCTTTCTTT.

This clone was detected a few times. For the CDR3, the DNA is TGTGCCAGCAGTTATCGCGGAGAGACCCAGTACTTC. This sequence encodes CASSYRGETQYF. This chain links TRBV6-5 with TRBJ2-5; D unresolved. The CDR3 totals 12 residues. Deletions cut 3 bases from V and 4 bases from J, with 6 bases between. CDR1 is MNHEY and CDR2 is SVGAGI in the germline V gene.

The J gene is TRBJ1-3, the V gene TRBV5-1; no clear D gene. CDR1 is SGHRS and CDR2 is YFSETQ in the germline V gene. The CDR3 is 13 residues long. The V end was cut by 4 bases, the J end by 0 bases, with 5 bases between. The CDR3 region is CASSVSSGNTIYF. DNA for the CDR3: TGCGCCAGCAGCGTTAGCTCTGGAAACACCATATATTTT.

The chain recombines TRBV28 with TRBJ1-6; D might be TRBD1 (6 bases). This CDR3 contains 15 residues. CDR1 is MDHEN, CDR2 SYDVKM, per germline. V lost 6 bases and J lost 7, with 16 bases in between. CDR3 sequence: CASSPHRGGNSPLHF. DNA for the CDR3: TGTGCCAGCAGCCCCCATAGGGGGGGCAATTCACCCCTCCACTTT.

The CDR3 bases are TGCGCCAGCAGCTTGGCCCCGGGACAGGGGGCGGGAGGCTACACCTTC. Protein sequence: CASSLAPGQGAGGYTF. This chain joins TRBV5-1 and TRBJ1-2, with TRBD1 matching over 12 bases. Germline V gene lookup returns CDR1 SGHRS and CDR2 YFSETQ. There are 16 residues in the CDR3. J was trimmed by 8 bases and V by 0 bases; bases with no gene match: 8.

This sequence joins TRBV7-9 and TRBJ1-2; D ambiguous. There are 13 residues in the CDR3. The germline V gene encodes CDR1 SEHNR and CDR2 FQNEAQ (reference sequence). V shed 3 bases and J shed 6 bases, with 11 bases lying between them. The CDR3 DNA follows: TGTGCCAGCAGCTTTTTGGTTGGGCATGGCTACACCTTC. This sequence encodes CASSFLVGHGYTF.

This chain uses TRBV19 with TRBJ2-6; 8 nucleotides match TRBD2. From germline, CDR1 is LNHDA and CDR2 SQIVND (reference sequence). This CDR3 spans 17 amino acids. J gave up 2 bases and V 3 bases, and 6 bases lay outside the gene matches. The CDR3 bases are TGTGCCAGTAGTATCCTAGCGGGCCGTGCTGGGGCCAACGTCCTGACTTTC. Protein sequence: CASSILAGRAGANVLTF.

The chain carries TRBV28 and TRBJ2-7, with a tentative D call TRBD2 (6 bases). Germline lookup yields CDR1 MDHEN and CDR2 SYDVKM. The ends were cut back, 1 base at V and 2 bases at J, with 12 bases in the middle. The CDR3 totals 15 residues. CDR3 sequence: CASSLSFGGAYEQYF. The CDR3 nucleotides are TGTGCCAGCAGTTTATCTTTTGGCGGGGCCTACGAGCAGTACTTC.

The J gene is TRBJ1-5, the V gene TRBV19, with a weak D call TRBD1 (5 bases). This CDR3 comprises 15 residues. The germline gives CDR1 LNHDA, CDR2 SQIVND (reference sequence). Between the trimmed V and J ends, which lost 7 bases and 3 bases, there was a span of 16 bases. The CDR3 bases are TGTGCCAGTAAGGAGGGACGCGGGAACAATCAGCCCCAGCATTTT. Translation: CASKEGRGNNQPQHF.